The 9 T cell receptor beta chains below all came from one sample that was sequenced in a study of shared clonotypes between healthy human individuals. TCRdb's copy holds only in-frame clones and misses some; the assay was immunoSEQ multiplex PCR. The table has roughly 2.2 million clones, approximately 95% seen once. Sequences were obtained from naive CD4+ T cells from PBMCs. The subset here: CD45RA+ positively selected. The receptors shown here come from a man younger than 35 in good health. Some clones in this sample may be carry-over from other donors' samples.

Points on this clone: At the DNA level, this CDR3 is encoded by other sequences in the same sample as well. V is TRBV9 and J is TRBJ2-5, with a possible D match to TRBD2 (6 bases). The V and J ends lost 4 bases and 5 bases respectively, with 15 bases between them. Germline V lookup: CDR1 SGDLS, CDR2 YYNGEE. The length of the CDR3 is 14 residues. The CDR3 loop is CASSPSGGRETQYF. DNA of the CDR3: TGTGCCAGCAGCCCCAGCGGAGGGCGGGAGACCCAGTACTTC.

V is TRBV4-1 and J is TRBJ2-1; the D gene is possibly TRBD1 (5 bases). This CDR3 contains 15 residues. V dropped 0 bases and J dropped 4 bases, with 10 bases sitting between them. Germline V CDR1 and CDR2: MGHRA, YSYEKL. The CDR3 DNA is TGCGCCAGCAGCCAAGACGCGACAGATTACAATGAGCAGTTCTTC. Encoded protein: CASSQDATDYNEQFF.

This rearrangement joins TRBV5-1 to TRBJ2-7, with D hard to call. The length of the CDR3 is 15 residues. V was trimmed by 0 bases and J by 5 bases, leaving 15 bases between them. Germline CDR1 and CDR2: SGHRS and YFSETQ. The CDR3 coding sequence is TGCGCCAGCAGCTTGGTAGTATCCTTCGCCGACGAGCAGTACTTC. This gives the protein CASSLVVSFADEQYF.

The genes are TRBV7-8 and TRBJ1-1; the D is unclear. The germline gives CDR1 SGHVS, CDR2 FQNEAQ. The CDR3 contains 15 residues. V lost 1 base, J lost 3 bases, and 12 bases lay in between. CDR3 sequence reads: CASSLEVRMDTEAFF. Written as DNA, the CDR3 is TGTGCCAGCAGCTTAGAAGTCCGGATGGACACTGAAGCTTTCTTT.

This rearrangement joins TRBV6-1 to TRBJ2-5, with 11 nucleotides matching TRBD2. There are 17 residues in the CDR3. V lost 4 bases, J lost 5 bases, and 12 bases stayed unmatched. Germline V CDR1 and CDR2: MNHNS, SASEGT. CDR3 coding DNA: TGTGCCAGCAGTGCCCGGGGACTAGCGGCGTTCGGGGAGACCCAGTACTTC. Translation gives CASSARGLAAFGETQYF.

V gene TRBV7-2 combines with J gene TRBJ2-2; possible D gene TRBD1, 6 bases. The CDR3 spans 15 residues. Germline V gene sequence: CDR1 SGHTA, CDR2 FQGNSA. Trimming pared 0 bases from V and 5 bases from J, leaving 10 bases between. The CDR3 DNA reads TGTGCCAGCAGCTTAGCAGGGGGTAGTACCGGGGAGCTGTTTTTT. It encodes CASSLAGGSTGELFF.

Here the CDR3 reads CASGTGQPNTGELFF. The CDR3 bases are TGCGCCAGCGGCACCGGACAGCCGAACACCGGGGAGCTGTTTTTT. The chain joins TRBV5-1 to TRBJ2-2; D may be TRBD1 (6 bases). The CDR3 totals 15 residues. V lost 7 bases to trimming and J lost 0 bases, with 13 bases between them. The V gene's germline CDR1 is SGHRS and CDR2 YFSETQ.

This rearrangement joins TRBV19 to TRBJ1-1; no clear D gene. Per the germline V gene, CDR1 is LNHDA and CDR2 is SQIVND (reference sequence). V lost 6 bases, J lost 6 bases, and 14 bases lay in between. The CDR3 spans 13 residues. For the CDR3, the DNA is TGTGCCAGTAGATACCTCCGGGGAGCTGAAGCTTTCTTT. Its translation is CASRYLRGAEAFF.

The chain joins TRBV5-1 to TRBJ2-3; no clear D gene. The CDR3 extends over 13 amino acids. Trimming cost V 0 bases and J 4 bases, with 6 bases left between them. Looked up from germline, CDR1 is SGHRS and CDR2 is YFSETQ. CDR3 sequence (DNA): TGCGCCAGCAGCTTGGGCTTCCCAGATACGCAGTATTTT. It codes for CASSLGFPDTQYF. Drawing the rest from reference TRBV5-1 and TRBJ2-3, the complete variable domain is KAGVTQTPRYLIKTRGQQVTLSCSPISGHRSVSWYQQTPGQGLQFLFEYFSETQRNKGNFPGRFSGRQFSNSRSEMNVSTLELGDSALYLCASSLGFPDTQYFGPGTRLTVL.